This TCR beta chain came from a study of CD8 T cells in ankylosing spondylitis. Each TCR beta library was made by quantitative 5'-RACE that incorporated molecular barcodes. TCRdb used MiXCR to reprocess the 5' RACE reads, holding one entry per CDR3 protein. The sample contains roughly 150,000 distinct CDR3 sequences, 30% to 40% of which appear only once. This clonotype was seen many times. Antigen specificity is unknown. Germline V CDR1 and CDR2: SGHRS, YFSETQ. The V end was cut by 2 bases, the J end by 8 bases, with 19 bases between. This CDR3 is built from 15 residues. Broader study findings: From matched ankylosing spondylitis synovial fluid, disease-linked clones were reportedly recovered at significantly enriched levels.

The sample comprised synovial fluid, either unsorted or a sorted T cell fraction (not recorded which). V is TRBV5-1 and J is TRBJ2-5; maybe TRBD1 (5 bases). This sequence originates from a male donor with ankylosing spondylitis. CDR3 residues: CASSFTQVSKRTQYF. The CDR3 bases are TGCGCCAGCAGCTTCACACAGGTTTCCAAGAGAACCCAGTACTTC.